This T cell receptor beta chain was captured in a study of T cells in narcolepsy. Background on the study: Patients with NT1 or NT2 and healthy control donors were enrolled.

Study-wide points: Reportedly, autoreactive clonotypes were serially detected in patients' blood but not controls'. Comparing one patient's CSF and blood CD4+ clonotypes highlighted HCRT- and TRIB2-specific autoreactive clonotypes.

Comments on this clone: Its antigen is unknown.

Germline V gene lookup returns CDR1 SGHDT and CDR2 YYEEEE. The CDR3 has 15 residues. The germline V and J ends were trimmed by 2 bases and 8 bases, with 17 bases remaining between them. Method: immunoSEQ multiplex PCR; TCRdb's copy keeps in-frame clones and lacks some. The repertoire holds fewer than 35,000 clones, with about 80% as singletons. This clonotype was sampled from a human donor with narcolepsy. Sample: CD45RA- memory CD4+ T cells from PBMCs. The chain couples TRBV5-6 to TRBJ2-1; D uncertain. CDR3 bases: TGTGCCAGCAGCTTACTCTCGGCGCTTAGGGATGAGCAGTTCTTC. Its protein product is CASSLLSALRDEQFF.